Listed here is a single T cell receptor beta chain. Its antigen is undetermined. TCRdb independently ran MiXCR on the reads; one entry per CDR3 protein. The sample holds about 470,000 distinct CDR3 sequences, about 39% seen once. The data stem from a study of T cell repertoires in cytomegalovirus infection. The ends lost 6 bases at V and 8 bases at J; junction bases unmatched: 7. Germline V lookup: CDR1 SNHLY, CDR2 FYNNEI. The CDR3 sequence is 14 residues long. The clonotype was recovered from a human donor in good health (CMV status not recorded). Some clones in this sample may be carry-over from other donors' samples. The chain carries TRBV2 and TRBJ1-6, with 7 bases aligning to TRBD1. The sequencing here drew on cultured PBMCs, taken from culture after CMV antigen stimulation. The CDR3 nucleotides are TGTGCCAGCAGCCAAACAGGGGTCGATTCACCCCTCCACTTT. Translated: CASSQTGVDSPLHF.